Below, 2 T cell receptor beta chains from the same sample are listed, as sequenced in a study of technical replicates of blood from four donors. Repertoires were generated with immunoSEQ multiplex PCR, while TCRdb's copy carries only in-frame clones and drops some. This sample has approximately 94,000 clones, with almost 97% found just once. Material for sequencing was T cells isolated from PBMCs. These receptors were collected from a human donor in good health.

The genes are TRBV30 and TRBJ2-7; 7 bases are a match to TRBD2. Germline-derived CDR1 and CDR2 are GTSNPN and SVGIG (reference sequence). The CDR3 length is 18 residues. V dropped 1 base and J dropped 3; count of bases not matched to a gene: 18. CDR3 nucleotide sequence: TGTGCCTGGAGTGAACGACTCAAGGGGAGGGCCCGGATCTACGAGCAGTACTTC. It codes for CAWSERLKGRARIYEQYF.

This CDR3 is CSVRGAGGTGELFF. The CDR3 DNA reads as TGCAGCGTCCGTGGGGCGGGAGGTACCGGGGAGCTGTTTTTT. The rearrangement links TRBV29-1 to TRBJ2-2; 8 bases align to TRBD2. V shed 6 bases, J shed 5 bases, and the junction held 8 bases outside the gene matches. Per germline, CDR1 SQVTM and CDR2 ANQGSEA. This CDR3 contains 14 residues.